What follows are 32 T cell receptor beta chains derived from one specimen sequenced in a study of response to subunit inactivated influenza vaccine. A single record per CDR3 protein comes from TCRdb applying MiXCR to the RT-PCR reads. Here the sample spans about 480,000 distinct CDR3 sequences, approximately 9.9% being singletons. The specimen comprised PBMCs from blood, sampled more than 35 days after vaccination. These receptors were collected from a man between 45 and 60 years old who received an inactivated influenza vaccine.

The chain links TRBV20-1 to TRBJ2-1; D is ambiguous. The germline V and J ends were trimmed by 1 base and 8 bases, with 18 bases remaining between them. The CDR3 spans 15 residues. CDR1 is DFQATT, CDR2 SNEGSKA, per germline (reference sequence). In nucleotides, the CDR3 is TGCAGTGCTAGAGCCTCAAGAGCTGGATTTTATGAGCAGTTCTTC. It is translated as CSARASRAGFYEQFF.

In its sample, this clonotype was seen a few times. The rearrangement links TRBV3-1 to TRBJ1-5; tentative D call: TRBD1 (6 bases). Germline loops: CDR1 LGHDT, CDR2 YNNKEL (reference sequence). This CDR3 is built from 13 residues. The V end was cut by 0 bases, the J end by 10 bases, with 10 bases between. CDR3 region: CASSQEVGGPQHF. The CDR3 DNA sequence: TGTGCCAGCAGCCAAGAGGTAGGGGGACCCCAGCATTTT.

This clonotype appeared many times. The rearrangement uses TRBV4-2 and TRBJ2-3, with 12 positions matching TRBD2. V lost 2 bases and J lost 5; bases outside the gene matches: 8. The germline V gene has CDR1 LGHNA and CDR2 YNFKEQ. CDR3 length equals 17 residues. The CDR3 region has the DNA TGTGCCAGCAGCCAACCTCTACTAGCGGGGGGAGAAGATACGCAGTATTTT. Translating it yields CASSQPLLAGGEDTQYF.

At least ten counts were recorded for this clonotype. The chain couples TRBV5-1 to TRBJ1-4; no reliable D call. Germline V CDR1 and CDR2: SGHRS, YFSETQ. CDR3 length: 14 residues. Trimming removed 2 bases at V and 0 bases at J, with 5 bases between. CDR3 loop: CASSLDATNEKLFF. CDR3 DNA sequence: TGCGCCAGCAGCTTAGACGCAACTAATGAAAAACTGTTTTTT.

This clonotype was counted ten times or more. This chain connects TRBV7-3 to TRBJ1-6; 8 positions match TRBD1. CDR3 size: 14 residues. V was clipped by 5 bases and J by 7 bases; unmatched bases: 4. Looked up from germline, CDR1 is SGHTA and CDR2 is FQGTGA. The CDR3 nucleotides read TGTGCCAGCAGCAAAGACAGGGGCAATTCACCCCTCCACTTT. Translated: CASSKDRGNSPLHF. The full variable domain, with the rest looked up from reference TRBV7-3 and TRBJ1-6, is GAGVSQTPSNKVTEKGKYVELRCDPISGHTALYWYRQSLGQGPEFLIYFQGTGAADDSGLPNDRFFAVRPEGSVSTLKIQRTERGDSAVYLCASSKDRGNSPLHFGNGTRLTVT.

This chain uses TRBV4-2 with TRBJ2-1; TRBD2 matches 11 bases. CDR3 length: 16 residues. CDR1 and CDR2 (germline): LGHNA, YNFKEQ. The J segment lost 6 bases and the V segment lost 5 bases, leaving 9 bases of the junction unmatched. The CDR3 coding sequence is TGTGCCAGCAGCTCACCGGGACTAGCGGAGCCCAATGAGCAGTTCTTC. It is translated as CASSSPGLAEPNEQFF.

The chain couples TRBV4-1 to TRBJ2-7; a weak D match, TRBD2 (5 bases). V lost 1 base to trimming and J lost 3 bases, with 10 bases between them. Germline CDR1 reads MGHRA; CDR2 reads YSYEKL. The CDR3 consists of 14 residues. The CDR3 sequence: CASSQGEGIYEQYF. The CDR3 bases are TGCGCCAGCAGCCAAGGTGAGGGCATCTACGAGCAGTACTTC.

J is TRBJ2-1 and V is TRBV28; 7 bases are shared with TRBD2. The V and J ends lost 5 bases and 8 bases, in that order; junction bases with no gene match: 12. The germline gives CDR1 MDHEN, CDR2 SYDVKM. The CDR3 contains 15 residues. CDR3 loop: CASSLPALAADEQFF. The CDR3 nucleotides are TGTGCCAGCAGTCTCCCCGCCCTAGCGGCGGATGAGCAGTTCTTC.

This clonotype was recorded many times. Here the CDR3 DNA reads TGCAGTGCTAGCCTGGGACAGCTAAATTCACCCCTCCACTTT. Translated: CSASLGQLNSPLHF. The rearrangement links TRBV20-1 to TRBJ1-6, with 7 bases matching TRBD1. Germline CDR1 and CDR2: DFQATT and SNEGSKA (reference sequence). The V gene end was trimmed by 3 bases and the J gene end by 7 bases; junction bases not matched to a gene: 6. This CDR3 is 14 amino acids long.

The J gene is TRBJ1-4, the V gene TRBV7-9; D gene unclear. CDR3 length: 12 residues. The germline V and J ends were trimmed by 4 bases and 6 bases, with 6 bases remaining between them. Germline lookup yields CDR1 SEHNR and CDR2 FQNEAQ (reference sequence). Here the CDR3 reads CASSSLHEKLFF. In DNA, the CDR3 is TGTGCCAGCAGCTCCCTGCATGAAAAACTGTTTTTT.

The chain has TRBV2 and TRBJ2-7; the match to TRBD2 covers 11 bases. Germline V gene data show CDR1 as SNHLY and CDR2 as FYNNEI. Unmatched junction bases numbered 5, after V lost 1 base and J lost 0 bases. The CDR3 runs 17 residues. The CDR3 DNA sequence: TGTGCCAGCAGTGAAGATCTAGCGGGGGGAGTCTCCTACGAGCAGTACTTC. Encoded protein: CASSEDLAGGVSYEQYF.

This clonotype has just a few counts. This chain uses TRBV10-3 with TRBJ2-7; no clear D. From germline, CDR1 is ENHRY and CDR2 SYGVKD. V was pared by 3 bases and J by 2 bases, with 11 bases between. This CDR3 is built from 14 residues. The CDR3 bases are TGTGCCATCAGTGAAGTACTCGGTACCTACGAGCAGTACTTC. It is translated as CAISEVLGTYEQYF.

CDR3 DNA sequence: TGCAGTGCTAGTGCGCGAACTGGGACGTTACCTTCCTACGAGCAGTACTTC. It translates to CSASARTGTLPSYEQYF. The chain combines TRBV20-1 with TRBJ2-7, with D perhaps matching TRBD1 or TRBD2 (5 bases each). Trimming pared 3 bases from V and 1 base from J, leaving 22 bases between. In germline, CDR1 is DFQATT, CDR2 SNEGSKA (reference sequence). The CDR3 spans 17 residues.

In this sample, this clonotype turned up many times. The rearrangement links TRBV7-9 to TRBJ2-5; no reliable D call. CDR1 and CDR2 (germline): SEHNR, FQNEAQ (reference sequence). The length of the CDR3 is 14 residues. Trimming removed 8 bases from V and 4 bases from J, with 17 bases in between. CDR3 nucleotides: TGTGCCAGCTCTGGTCGGACCACGCCAGAGACCCAGTACTTC. It yields the protein CASSGRTTPETQYF.

The chain combines TRBV20-1 with TRBJ1-1; perhaps TRBD1 as D (6 bases). The germline V gene has CDR1 DFQATT and CDR2 SNEGSKA (reference sequence). V lost 8 bases and J lost 1, with 14 bases in between. The CDR3 runs 13 residues. The CDR3 here is CSPRGRGNTEAFF. The CDR3 bases are TGCAGTCCGCGTGGCAGGGGGAACACTGAAGCTTTCTTT.

V gene TRBV20-1 combines with J gene TRBJ2-7; D might be TRBD1 (6 bases). This CDR3 is 15 amino acids long. V was cut by 3 bases and J by 2 bases, with 17 bases left in between. The germline CDR1 and CDR2 sequences are DFQATT and SNEGSKA (reference sequence). The CDR3 coding sequence is TGCAGTGCTAGCCCAGGGGCAGGTAAAGCCTACGAGCAGTACTTC. Its translation: CSASPGAGKAYEQYF.

There are many counts of this clonotype. This sequence joins TRBV6-1 and TRBJ1-5; 7 bases are shared with TRBD1. J lost 5 bases, V lost 6 bases, and 7 bases had no gene match. The germline gives CDR1 MNHNS, CDR2 SASEGT. The CDR3 has 14 residues. CDR3 nucleotide sequence: TGTGCCAGCAGGTTTACAGGGGACCATCAGCCCCAGCATTTT. Translating it yields CASRFTGDHQPQHF.

The chain joins TRBV15 to TRBJ2-6; D might be TRBD1 (5 bases). Deletions cut 0 bases from V and 0 bases from J, with 9 bases between. Per germline, CDR1 LNHNV and CDR2 YYDKDF (reference sequence). The length of the CDR3 is 17 residues. CDR3 in DNA: TGTGCCACCAGCAGAGAGGCAGGGAACTCTGGGGCCAACGTCCTGACTTTC. Protein: CATSREAGNSGANVLTF.

This clonotype appeared a few times. The J gene is TRBJ2-2, the V gene TRBV6-5, with D tentatively TRBD2 (6 bases). Germline V gives CDR1 MNHEY, CDR2 SVGAGI. Trimming took 4 bases from V and 6 from J, leaving 18 bases between them. The CDR3 runs 16 residues. This CDR3 reads CASSSTGTPRAGELFF. The CDR3 bases are TGTGCCAGCAGTTCAACCGGGACTCCGAGGGCCGGGGAGCTGTTTTTT.

This clonotype has a count of ten or more. The chain uses TRBV7-2 and TRBJ2-3; possibly TRBD2 for D (5 bases). Germline CDR1 is SGHTA and CDR2 is FQGNSA. This CDR3 has 13 amino acids. V lost 0 bases and J lost 5, with 6 bases in between. The CDR3 is CASSLAEEDTQYF. CDR3 DNA sequence: TGTGCCAGCAGCTTAGCGGAGGAAGATACGCAGTATTTT.

The chain has TRBV28 and TRBJ1-2; D call uncertain. Germline V lookup: CDR1 MDHEN, CDR2 SYDVKM. This CDR3 has 15 amino acids. Trimming pared 3 bases from V and 6 bases from J, leaving 17 bases between. The CDR3 is CASSFSIYTIDGYTF. In nucleotides, the CDR3 is TGTGCCAGCAGTTTCTCAATTTACACTATCGATGGCTACACCTTC.

This clonotype was picked up a small number of times. This chain joins TRBV4-2 and TRBJ2-1; D call uncertain. The CDR3 extends over 14 amino acids. With 0 bases removed from V and 8 bases from J, the gap between germline ends came to 11 bases. Germline CDR1 is LGHNA and CDR2 is YNFKEQ. CDR3 sequence (DNA): TGTGCCAGCAGCCAAGAAACAGAATGGCATGAGCAGTTCTTC. This codes for CASSQETEWHEQFF.

The chain is built from TRBV12-3 or TRBV12-4 and TRBJ1-5, with D possibly TRBD1 on 6 matching bases. The CDR3 sequence is 16 residues long. Trimming stripped 5 bases from V and 3 bases from J, with 17 bases between. The CDR3 is CASSPAGTGANQPQHF. The CDR3 DNA sequence: TGTGCCAGCAGTCCCGCCGGGACGGGGGCCAATCAGCCCCAGCATTTT.

This chain uses TRBV20-1 with TRBJ2-3, with D tentatively TRBD2 (6 bases). CDR1 is DFQATT, CDR2 SNEGSKA, per germline (reference sequence). CDR3 length: 14 amino acids. V lost 4 bases to trimming and J lost 1 base, with 12 bases between them. CDR3 DNA: TGCAGTGCTATCGCGGGGACCCGCACAGATACGCAGTATTTT. As protein: CSAIAGTRTDTQYF.

V is TRBV7-6 and J is TRBJ2-2; D is possibly TRBD1 (6 bases). In germline, CDR1 is SGHVS, CDR2 FNYEAQ. Trimming cost V 5 bases and J 1 base, with 14 bases left between them. The CDR3 sequence is 16 residues long. The CDR3 protein is CASSQFTGMNTGELFF. In DNA, the CDR3 is TGTGCCAGCAGCCAATTCACAGGGATGAACACCGGGGAGCTGTTTTTT. The entire variable domain, with the rest obtained from reference TRBV7-6 and TRBJ2-2, is as follows: GAGVSQSPRYKVTKRGQDVALRCDPISGHVSLYWYRQALGQGPEFLTYFNYEAQQDKSGLPNDRFSAERPEGSISTLTIQRTEQRDSAMYRCASSQFTGMNTGELFFGEGSRLTVL.

This clonotype was found a few times. The rearrangement joins TRBV2 to TRBJ1-5, with D possibly matching TRBD1 (5 bases). The CDR3 contains 14 residues. CDR1 is SNHLY, CDR2 FYNNEI, per germline. The ends were cut back, 1 base at V and 4 bases at J, with 8 bases in the middle. The CDR3 bases are TGTGCCAGCAGTGAAGGGGACGGGAATCAGCCCCAGCATTTT. Its protein product is CASSEGDGNQPQHF. The variable domain in full, with the rest retrieved from reference TRBV2 and TRBJ1-5, is EPEVTQTPSHQVTQMGQEVILRCVPISNHLYFYWYRQILGQKVEFLVSFYNNEISEKSEIFDDQFSVERPDGSNFTLKIRSTKLEDSAMYFCASSEGDGNQPQHFGDGTRLSIL.

The chain combines TRBV5-1 with TRBJ2-1; D not certain. The CDR3 is 12 amino acids. V gave up 0 bases and J gave up 8 bases, with 6 bases separating them. The germline CDR1 and CDR2 sequences are SGHRS and YFSETQ. The CDR3 protein is CASSLVGYEQFF. CDR3 DNA: TGCGCCAGCAGCTTGGTCGGCTATGAGCAGTTCTTC.

This clonotype was seen a single time. The chain carries TRBV7-7 and TRBJ2-1, with TRBD1 identical over 9 bases. Losses at the gene ends were 5 bases for V and 8 bases for J; bases not matched to a gene: 7. Germline V lookup: CDR1 SSHAT, CDR2 FNYEAQ (reference sequence). The length of the CDR3 is 14 residues. The CDR3 here is CASSLGQGSHEQFF. The CDR3 bases are TGTGCCAGCAGCCTGGGACAGGGTAGCCATGAGCAGTTCTTC.

J is TRBJ2-6 and V is TRBV7-2, with D possibly being TRBD2 (5 bases). V was clipped by 2 bases and J by 1 base, with 12 bases between them. Germline CDR1 and CDR2: SGHTA and FQGNSA. The CDR3 has 17 residues. The CDR3 bases are TGTGCCAGCAGCTTATTACCGGGATCGTCTGGGGCCAACGTCCTGACTTTC. Residues: CASSLLPGSSGANVLTF.

V and J are TRBV6-2 or TRBV6-3 and TRBJ1-2, with 7 bases matching TRBD1. CDR3 length equals 17 residues. Germline CDR1 is MNHEY and CDR2 is SVGEGT. The junction had 13 bases not matched to a gene; V was cut back by 2 bases and J by 4 bases. For the CDR3, the DNA is TGTGCCAGCAGTTACCCAGAGACAGGGCCTCTGGGCTATGGCTACACCTTC. It codes for CASSYPETGPLGYGYTF.

The rearrangement links TRBV12-3 or TRBV12-4 to TRBJ2-5; the D gene is possibly TRBD1 (6 bases). Trimming cost V 3 bases and J 3 bases, with 8 bases left between them. This CDR3 has 13 residues. The CDR3, as DNA: TGTGCCAGCAGTTTTTGGACAGAAGAGACCCAGTACTTC. Its protein product is CASSFWTEETQYF.

The chain joins TRBV23-1 to TRBJ2-7, with 7 bases that match TRBD1. TRBV23-1 falls under the ORF class, with uncertain function. J was trimmed by 3 bases and V by 0 bases; bases with no gene match: 5. CDR3 length: 15 amino acids. DNA of the CDR3: TGCGCCAGCAGTCAATCGACAGGGATAATCTACGAGCAGTACTTC. This encodes CASSQSTGIIYEQYF.